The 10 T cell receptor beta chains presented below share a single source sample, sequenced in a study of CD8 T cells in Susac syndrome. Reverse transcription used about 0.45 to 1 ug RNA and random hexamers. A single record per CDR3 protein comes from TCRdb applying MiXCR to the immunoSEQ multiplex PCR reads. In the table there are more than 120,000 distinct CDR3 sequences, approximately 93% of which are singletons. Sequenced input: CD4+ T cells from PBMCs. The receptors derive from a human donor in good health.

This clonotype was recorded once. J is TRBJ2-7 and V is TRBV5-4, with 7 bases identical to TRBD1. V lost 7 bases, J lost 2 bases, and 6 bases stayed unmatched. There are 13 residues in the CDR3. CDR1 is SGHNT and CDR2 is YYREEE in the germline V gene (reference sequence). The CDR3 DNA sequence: TGTGCCAGCCATTCACAGGGGACCTACGAGCAGTACTTC. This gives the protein CASHSQGTYEQYF.

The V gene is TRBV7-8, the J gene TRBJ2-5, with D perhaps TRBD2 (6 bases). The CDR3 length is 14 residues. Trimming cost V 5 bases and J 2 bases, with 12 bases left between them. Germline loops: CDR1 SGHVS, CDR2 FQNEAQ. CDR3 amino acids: CASSGGTAQETQYF. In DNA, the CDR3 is TGTGCCAGCAGCGGGGGGACGGCTCAAGAGACCCAGTACTTC.

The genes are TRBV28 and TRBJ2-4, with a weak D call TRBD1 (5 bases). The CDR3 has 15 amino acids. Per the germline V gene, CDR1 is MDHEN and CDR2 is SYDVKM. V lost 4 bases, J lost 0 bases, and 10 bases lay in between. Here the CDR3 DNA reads TGTGCCAGCAGTTCGGCAGGGTTAGCCAAAAACATTCAGTACTTC. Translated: CASSSAGLAKNIQYF. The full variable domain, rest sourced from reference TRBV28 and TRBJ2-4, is DVKVTQSSRYLVKRTGEKVFLECVQDMDHENMFWYRQDPGLGLRLIYFSYDVKMKEKGDIPEGYSVSREKKERFSLILESASTNQTSMYLCASSSAGLAKNIQYFGAGTRLSVL.

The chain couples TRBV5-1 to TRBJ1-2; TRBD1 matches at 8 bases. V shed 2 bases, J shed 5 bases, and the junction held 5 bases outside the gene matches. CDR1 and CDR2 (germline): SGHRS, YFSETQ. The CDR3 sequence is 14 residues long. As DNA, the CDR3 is TGCGCCAGCAGCTTCATGGACAGGGATTATGGCTACACCTTC. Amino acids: CASSFMDRDYGYTF.

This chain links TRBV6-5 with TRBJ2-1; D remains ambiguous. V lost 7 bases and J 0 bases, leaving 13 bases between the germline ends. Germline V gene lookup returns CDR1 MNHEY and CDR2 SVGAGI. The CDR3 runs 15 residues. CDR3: CASNDLLSSYNEQFF. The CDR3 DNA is TGTGCCAGCAACGACCTGCTGAGCTCCTACAATGAGCAGTTCTTC.

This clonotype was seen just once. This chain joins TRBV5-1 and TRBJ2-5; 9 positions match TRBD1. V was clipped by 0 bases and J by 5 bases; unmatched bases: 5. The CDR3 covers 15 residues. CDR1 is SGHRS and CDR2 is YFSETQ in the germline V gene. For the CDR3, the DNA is TGCGCCAGCAGCTTGGTACAGGGGGCGAGGGAGACCCAGTACTTC. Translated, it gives CASSLVQGARETQYF. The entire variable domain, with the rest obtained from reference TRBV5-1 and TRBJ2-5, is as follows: KAGVTQTPRYLIKTRGQQVTLSCSPISGHRSVSWYQQTPGQGLQFLFEYFSETQRNKGNFPGRFSGRQFSNSRSEMNVSTLELGDSALYLCASSLVQGARETQYFGPGTRLLVL.

The CDR3 protein is CASRGAGGIGGELFF. Here the CDR3 DNA reads TGTGCCAGCAGAGGAGCGGGAGGAATCGGCGGGGAGCTGTTTTTT. V usage is TRBV2 and J usage is TRBJ2-2; 9 bases are shared with TRBD2. There are 15 residues in the CDR3. The V segment lost 6 bases and the J segment 7 bases; nucleotides outside the gene matches: 9. CDR1 is SNHLY, CDR2 FYNNEI, per germline.

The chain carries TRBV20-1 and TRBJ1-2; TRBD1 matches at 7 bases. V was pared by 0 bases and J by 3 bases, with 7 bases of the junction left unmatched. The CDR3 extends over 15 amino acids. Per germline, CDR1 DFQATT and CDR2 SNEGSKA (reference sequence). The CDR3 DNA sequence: TGCAGTGCTAGAGATAGGGGGCAGGTCGACTATGGCTACACCTTC. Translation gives CSARDRGQVDYGYTF.

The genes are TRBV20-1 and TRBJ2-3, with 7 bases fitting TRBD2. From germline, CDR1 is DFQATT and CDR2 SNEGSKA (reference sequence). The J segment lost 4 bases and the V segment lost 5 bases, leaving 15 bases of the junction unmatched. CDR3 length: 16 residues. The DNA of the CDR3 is TGCAGTGCTGAGGGAGGGCGGCAGGGCTTCCCAGATACGCAGTATTTT. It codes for CSAEGGRQGFPDTQYF.

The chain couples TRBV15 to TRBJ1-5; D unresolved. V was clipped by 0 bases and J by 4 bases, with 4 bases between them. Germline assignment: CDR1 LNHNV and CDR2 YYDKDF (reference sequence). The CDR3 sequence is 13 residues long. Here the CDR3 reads CATSRETNQPQHF. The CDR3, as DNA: TGTGCCACCAGCAGAGAGACGAATCAGCCCCAGCATTTT.